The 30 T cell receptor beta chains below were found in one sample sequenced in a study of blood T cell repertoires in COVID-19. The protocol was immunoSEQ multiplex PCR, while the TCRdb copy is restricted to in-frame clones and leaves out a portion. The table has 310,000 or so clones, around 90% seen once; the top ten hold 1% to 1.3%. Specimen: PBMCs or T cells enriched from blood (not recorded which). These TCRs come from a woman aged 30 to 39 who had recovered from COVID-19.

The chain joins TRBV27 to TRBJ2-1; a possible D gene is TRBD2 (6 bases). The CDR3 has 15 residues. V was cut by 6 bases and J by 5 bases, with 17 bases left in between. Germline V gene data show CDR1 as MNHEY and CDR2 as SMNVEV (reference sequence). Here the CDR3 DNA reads TGTGCCAGCAGCTCCCACCGACTAGAAAACAATGAGCAGTTCTTC. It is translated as CASSSHRLENNEQFF.

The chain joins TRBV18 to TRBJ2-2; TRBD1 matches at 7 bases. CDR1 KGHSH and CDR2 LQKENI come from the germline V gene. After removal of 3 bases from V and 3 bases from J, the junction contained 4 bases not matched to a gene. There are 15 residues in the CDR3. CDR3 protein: CASSPDRSHTGELFF. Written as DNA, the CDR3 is TGTGCCAGCTCACCGGACAGGTCCCACACCGGGGAGCTGTTTTTT.

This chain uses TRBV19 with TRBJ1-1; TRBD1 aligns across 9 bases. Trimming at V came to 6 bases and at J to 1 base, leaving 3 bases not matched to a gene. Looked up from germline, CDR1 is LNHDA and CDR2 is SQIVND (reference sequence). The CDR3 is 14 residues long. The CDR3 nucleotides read TGTGCCAGTAGCCGGGACAGGGAGAACACTGAAGCTTTCTTT. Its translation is CASSRDRENTEAFF.

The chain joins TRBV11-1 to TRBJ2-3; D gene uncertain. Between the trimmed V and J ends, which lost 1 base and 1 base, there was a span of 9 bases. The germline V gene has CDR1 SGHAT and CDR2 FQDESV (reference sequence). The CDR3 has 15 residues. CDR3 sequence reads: CASSLGPRRTDTQYF. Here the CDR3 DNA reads TGTGCCAGCAGCTTAGGTCCGCGCCGCACAGATACGCAGTATTTT.

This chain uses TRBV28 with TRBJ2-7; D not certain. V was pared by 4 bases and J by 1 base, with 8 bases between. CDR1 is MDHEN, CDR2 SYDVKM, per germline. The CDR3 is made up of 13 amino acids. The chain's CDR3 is CASSSRSSYEQYF. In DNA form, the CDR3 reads TGTGCCAGCAGTTCTCGGTCGTCCTACGAGCAGTACTTC.

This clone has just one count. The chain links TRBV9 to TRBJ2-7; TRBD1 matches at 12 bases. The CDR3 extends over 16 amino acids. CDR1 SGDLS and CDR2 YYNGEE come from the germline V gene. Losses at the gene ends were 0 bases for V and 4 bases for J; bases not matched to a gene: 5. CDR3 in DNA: TGTGCCAGCAGCGTAGGTGGGACAGGGGGCCTATACGAGCAGTACTTC. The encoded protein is CASSVGGTGGLYEQYF.

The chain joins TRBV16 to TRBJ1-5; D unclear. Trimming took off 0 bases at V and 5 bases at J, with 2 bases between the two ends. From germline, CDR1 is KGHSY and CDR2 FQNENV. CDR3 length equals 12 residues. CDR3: CASSQSYQPQHF. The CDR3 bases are TGTGCCAGCAGCCAATCCTATCAGCCCCAGCATTTT. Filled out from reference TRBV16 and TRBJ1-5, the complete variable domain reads GEEVAQTPKHLVRGEGQKAKLYCAPIKGHSYVFWYQQVLKNEFKFLISFQNENVFDETGMPKERFSAKCLPNSPCSLEIQATKLEDSAVYFCASSQSYQPQHFGDGTRLSIL.

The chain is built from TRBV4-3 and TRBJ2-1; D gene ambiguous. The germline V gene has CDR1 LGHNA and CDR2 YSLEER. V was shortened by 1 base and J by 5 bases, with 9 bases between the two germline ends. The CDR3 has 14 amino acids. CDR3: CASSQGVPNNEQFF. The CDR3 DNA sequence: TGCGCCAGCAGCCAAGGTGTCCCTAACAATGAGCAGTTCTTC.

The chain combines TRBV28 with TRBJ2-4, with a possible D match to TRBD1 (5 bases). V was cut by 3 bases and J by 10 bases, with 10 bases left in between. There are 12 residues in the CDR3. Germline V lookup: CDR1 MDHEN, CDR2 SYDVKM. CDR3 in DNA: TGTGCCAGCAGTTTGGGGCCGCGAATTCAGTACTTC. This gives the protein CASSLGPRIQYF.

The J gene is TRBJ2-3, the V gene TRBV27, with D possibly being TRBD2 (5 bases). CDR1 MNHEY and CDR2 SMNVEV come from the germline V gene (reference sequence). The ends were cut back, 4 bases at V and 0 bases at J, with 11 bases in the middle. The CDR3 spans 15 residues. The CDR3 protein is CASSSGGSSTDTQYF. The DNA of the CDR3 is TGTGCCAGCAGTTCTGGAGGAAGTAGCACAGATACGCAGTATTTT.

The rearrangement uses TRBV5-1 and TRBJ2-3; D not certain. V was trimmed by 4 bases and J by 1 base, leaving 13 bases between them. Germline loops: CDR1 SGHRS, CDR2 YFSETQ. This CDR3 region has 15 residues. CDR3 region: CASSPNSIGTDTQYF. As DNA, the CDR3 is TGCGCCAGCAGCCCGAACTCGATAGGCACAGATACGCAGTATTTT. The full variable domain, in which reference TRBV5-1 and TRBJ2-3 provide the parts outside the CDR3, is KAGVTQTPRYLIKTRGQQVTLSCSPISGHRSVSWYQQTPGQGLQFLFEYFSETQRNKGNFPGRFSGRQFSNSRSEMNVSTLELGDSALYLCASSPNSIGTDTQYFGPGTRLTVL.

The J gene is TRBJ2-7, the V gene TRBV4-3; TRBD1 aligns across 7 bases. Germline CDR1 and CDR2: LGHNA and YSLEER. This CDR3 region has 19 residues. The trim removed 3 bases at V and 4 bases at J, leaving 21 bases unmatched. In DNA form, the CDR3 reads TGCGCCAGCAGCCATAATGAAACAGGGGCCTCCTGGGGTTTGTACGAGCAGTACTTC. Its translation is CASSHNETGASWGLYEQYF.

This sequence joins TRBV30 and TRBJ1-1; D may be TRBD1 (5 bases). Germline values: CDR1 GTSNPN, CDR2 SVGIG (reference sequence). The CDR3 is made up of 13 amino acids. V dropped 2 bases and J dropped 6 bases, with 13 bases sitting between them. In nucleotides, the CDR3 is TGTGCCTGGAGTAAAGGGGAGGACGCTGAAGCTTTCTTT. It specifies CAWSKGEDAEAFF.

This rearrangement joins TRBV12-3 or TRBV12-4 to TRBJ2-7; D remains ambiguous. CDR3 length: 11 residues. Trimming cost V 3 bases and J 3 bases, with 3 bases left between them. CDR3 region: CASSFLYEQYF. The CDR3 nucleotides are TGTGCCAGCAGTTTTCTCTACGAGCAGTACTTC.

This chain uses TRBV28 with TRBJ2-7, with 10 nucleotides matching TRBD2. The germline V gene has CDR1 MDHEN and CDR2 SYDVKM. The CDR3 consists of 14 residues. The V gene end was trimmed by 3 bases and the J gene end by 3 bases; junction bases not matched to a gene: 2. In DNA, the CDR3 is TGTGCCAGCAGTTTTAGGACTAGCGGCTACGAGCAGTACTTC. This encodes CASSFRTSGYEQYF.

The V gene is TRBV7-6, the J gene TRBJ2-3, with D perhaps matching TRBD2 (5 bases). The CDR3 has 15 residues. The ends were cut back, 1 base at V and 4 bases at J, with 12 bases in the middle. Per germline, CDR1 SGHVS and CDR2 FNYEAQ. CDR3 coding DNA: TGTGCCAGCAGCTTAGGGTCTCTGGAGGCAGATACGCAGTATTTT. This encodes CASSLGSLEADTQYF.

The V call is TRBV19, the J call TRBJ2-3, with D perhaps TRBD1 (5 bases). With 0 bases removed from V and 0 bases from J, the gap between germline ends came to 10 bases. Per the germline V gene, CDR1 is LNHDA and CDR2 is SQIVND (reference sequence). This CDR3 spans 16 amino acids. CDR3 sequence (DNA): TGTGCCAGTAGTATAGATAGGGGTCAAAGCACAGATACGCAGTATTTT. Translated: CASSIDRGQSTDTQYF. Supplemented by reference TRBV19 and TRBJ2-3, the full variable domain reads DGGITQSPKYLFRKEGQNVTLSCEQNLNHDAMYWYRQDPGQGLRLIYYSQIVNDFQKGDIAEGYSVSREKKESFPLTVTSAQKNPTAFYLCASSIDRGQSTDTQYFGPGTRLTVL.

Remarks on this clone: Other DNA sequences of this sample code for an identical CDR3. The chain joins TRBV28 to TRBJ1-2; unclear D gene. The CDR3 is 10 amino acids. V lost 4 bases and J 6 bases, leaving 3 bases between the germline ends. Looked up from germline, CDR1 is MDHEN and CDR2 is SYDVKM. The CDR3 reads CASSSNGYTF. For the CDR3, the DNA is TGTGCCAGCAGTTCCAATGGCTACACCTTC.

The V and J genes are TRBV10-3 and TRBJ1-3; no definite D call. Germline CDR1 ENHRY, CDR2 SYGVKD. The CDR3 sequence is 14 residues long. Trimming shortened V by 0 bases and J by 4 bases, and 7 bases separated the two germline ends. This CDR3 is CAISESVRGNTIYF. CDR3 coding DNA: TGTGCCATCAGTGAGTCAGTCAGAGGAAACACCATATATTTT.

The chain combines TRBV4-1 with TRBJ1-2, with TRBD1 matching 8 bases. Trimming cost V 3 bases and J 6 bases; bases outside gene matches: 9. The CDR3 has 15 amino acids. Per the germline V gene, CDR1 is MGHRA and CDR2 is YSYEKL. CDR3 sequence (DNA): TGCGCCAGCAGCCAGTCAGTGAGACAGGGGAATGGCTACACCTTC. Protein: CASSQSVRQGNGYTF.

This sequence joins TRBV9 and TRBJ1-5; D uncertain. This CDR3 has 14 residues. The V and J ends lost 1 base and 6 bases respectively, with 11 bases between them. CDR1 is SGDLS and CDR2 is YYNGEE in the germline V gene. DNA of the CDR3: TGTGCCAGCAGCGTAAGTTCGGTCCCTCAGCCCCAGCATTTT. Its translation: CASSVSSVPQPQHF. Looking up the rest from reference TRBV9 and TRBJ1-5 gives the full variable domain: DSGVTQTPKHLITATGQRVTLRCSPRSGDLSVYWYQQSLDQGLQFLIQYYNGEERAKGNILERFSAQQFPDLHSELNLSSLELGDSALYFCASSVSSVPQPQHFGDGTRLSIL.

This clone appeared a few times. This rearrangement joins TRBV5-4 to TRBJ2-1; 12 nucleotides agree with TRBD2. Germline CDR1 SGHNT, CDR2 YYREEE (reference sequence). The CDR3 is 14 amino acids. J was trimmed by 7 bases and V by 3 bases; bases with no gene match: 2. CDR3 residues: CASSSSGRVNEQFF. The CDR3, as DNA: TGTGCCAGCAGCTCTAGCGGGAGGGTTAATGAGCAGTTCTTC.

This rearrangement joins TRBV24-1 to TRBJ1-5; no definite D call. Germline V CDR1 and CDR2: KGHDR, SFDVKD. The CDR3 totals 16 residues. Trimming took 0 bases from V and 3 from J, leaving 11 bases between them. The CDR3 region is CATSDLRVPPNQPQHF. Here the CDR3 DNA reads TGTGCCACCAGTGATTTGCGTGTCCCCCCCAATCAGCCCCAGCATTTT.

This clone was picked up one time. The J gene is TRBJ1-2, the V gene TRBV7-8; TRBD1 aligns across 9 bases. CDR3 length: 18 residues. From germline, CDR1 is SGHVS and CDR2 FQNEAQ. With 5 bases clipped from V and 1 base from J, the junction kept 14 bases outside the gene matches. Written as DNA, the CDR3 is TGTGCCAGCAGCCAGGGGACAGGGCCTAACAACATTAACTATGGCTACACCTTC. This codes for CASSQGTGPNNINYGYTF.

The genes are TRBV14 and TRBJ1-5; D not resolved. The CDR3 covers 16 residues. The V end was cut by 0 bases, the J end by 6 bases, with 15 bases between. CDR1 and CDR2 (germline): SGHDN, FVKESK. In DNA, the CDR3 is TGTGCCAGCAGCCAAGAGCTCCCGCGGGATATTCAGCCCCAGCATTTT. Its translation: CASSQELPRDIQPQHF.

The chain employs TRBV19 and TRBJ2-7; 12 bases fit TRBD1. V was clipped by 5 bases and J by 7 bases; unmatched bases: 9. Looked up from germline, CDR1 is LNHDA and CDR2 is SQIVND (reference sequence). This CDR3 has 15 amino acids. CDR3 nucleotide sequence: TGTGCCAGTAGTGCCGGGACAGGGGGCAATGTGGAGCAGTACTTC. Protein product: CASSAGTGGNVEQYF.

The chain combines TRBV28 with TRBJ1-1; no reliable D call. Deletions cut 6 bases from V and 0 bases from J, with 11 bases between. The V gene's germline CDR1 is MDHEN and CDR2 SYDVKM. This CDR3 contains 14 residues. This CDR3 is CASRPAGLNTEAFF. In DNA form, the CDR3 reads TGTGCCAGCAGACCTGCAGGATTGAACACTGAAGCTTTCTTT.

The CDR3 loop reads CAWSGGRGIPGGQPQHF. The CDR3 DNA is TGTGCCTGGAGTGGGGGGAGGGGGATACCGGGTGGTCAGCCCCAGCATTTT. The chain recombines TRBV30 with TRBJ1-5; perhaps TRBD1 as D (6 bases). The CDR3 covers 17 residues. Trimming took off 1 base at V and 6 bases at J, with 22 bases between the two ends. Looked up from germline, CDR1 is GTSNPN and CDR2 is SVGIG (reference sequence).

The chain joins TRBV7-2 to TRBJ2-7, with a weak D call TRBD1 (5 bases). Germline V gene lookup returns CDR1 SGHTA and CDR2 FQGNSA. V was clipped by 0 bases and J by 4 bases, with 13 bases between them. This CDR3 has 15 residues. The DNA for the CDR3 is TGTGCCAGCAGCTTAGCGAAGGGGTTGGGGTACGAGCAGTACTTC. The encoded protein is CASSLAKGLGYEQYF.

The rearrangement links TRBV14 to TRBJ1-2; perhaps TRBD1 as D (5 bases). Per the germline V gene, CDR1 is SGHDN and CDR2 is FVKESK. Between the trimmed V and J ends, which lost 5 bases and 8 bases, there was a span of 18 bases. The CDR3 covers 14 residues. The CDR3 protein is CASSTIGGGRGYTF. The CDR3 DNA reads TGTGCCAGCAGCACCATTGGCGGGGGTCGCGGCTACACCTTC.